This T cell receptor (beta chain) was captured in a study of T cells expressing NK-cell markers. At the level of the study: One of the eight sequenced donors was seronegative, whereas the other seven were HCMV-seropositive. Broader study findings: Questions lingered over whether expanded NKG2C+ T cell clones were HCMV-specific.

A word on this clonotype: Its antigen is unknown.

From the 5' RACE reads, TCRdb lists one entry per CDR3 protein and no DNA. Its listing shows approximately 550,000 distinct CDR3 sequences. The sequenced sample was blood T cells: a sorted CD56 or NKG2C T cell subset, CD4+ or CD8+ T cells, or bulk PBMC T cells (not recorded which). This clonotype originated in a man younger than 30 in good health.

This chain's CDR3 is CASSLTAGTIDTQYF. This chain joins TRBV5-1 and TRBJ2-3; the D call of TRBD2 rests on TCRdb alone, since no DNA is present to check it. The CDR3 consists of 15 residues. Looked up from germline, CDR1 is SGHRS and CDR2 is YFSETQ.